Listed below are T cell receptor beta chains from one sample, sequenced in a study of CXCR3-negative and CXCR3-positive naive CD8 T cells. TCRdb reworked the 5' RACE reads into one entry per CDR3 protein, no DNA. This sample's clone table lists about 98,000 distinct CDR3 sequences. The sample was naive CXCR3+ CD8+ T cells from blood. These receptors originate from a human donor in good health. Some clones in this sample may be carry-over from other donors' samples. The CDR3 runs from the conserved cysteine through the conserved F or W.

v_gene	j_gene	CDR3aa
TRBV20-1	TRBJ2-3	CSARDRASGEGQYF
TRBV29-1	TRBJ2-2	CSVVMPAPSRVTGELFF
TRBV6-5	TRBJ2-7	CASSQGWTYEQYF
TRBV7-2	TRBJ1-4	CASSPLADATNEKLFF
TRBV7-6	TRBJ2-7	CASSPGVGQNEQYF
TRBV20-1	TRBJ2-7	CSARRRGRSYEQYF
TRBV6-2/TRBV6-3	TRBJ2-5	CASSLLAGAETQYF
TRBV5-1	TRBJ2-7	CASSYEGSSYEQYF
TRBV23-1	TRBJ2-7	CASRKGQGLYEQYF
TRBV7-2	TRBJ1-1	CASSFRLYSPGPGGLVEAFF
TRBV5-1	TRBJ2-7	CASSLVGGTYEQYF
TRBV7-7	TRBJ2-3	CASSSGTPYTDTQYF
TRBV12-3/TRBV12-4	TRBJ2-1	CASSQGFGSNEQFF
TRBV5-1	TRBJ1-5	CASSLAGGSNQPQHF
TRBV5-6	TRBJ2-7	CASSSGRSYEQYF
TRBV9	TRBJ2-1	CASSVIGTGVTNEQFF
TRBV6-5	TRBJ2-1	CASSYPWDEQFF
TRBV29-1	TRBJ1-1	CSVLQGGYTEAFF
TRBV27	TRBJ2-7	CASSLTGGYEQYF
TRBV21-1	TRBJ1-5	CASSKGWPGVLSNQPQHF
TRBV9	TRBJ2-1	CASSVVTADEQFF
TRBV18	TRBJ2-5	CASSPPGETQYF
TRBV28	TRBJ1-5	CASSDSRARYYSNQPQHF
TRBV20-1	TRBJ2-7	CSASQVPEVLYEQYF
TRBV7-9	TRBJ1-1	CASSSRDSMNTEAFF
TRBV7-2	TRBJ2-7	CASSLGLSRQGAYEQYF
TRBV4-3	TRBJ2-7	CASSQDPSQGCEQYF
TRBV5-1	TRBJ2-2	CASSLGGGELFF
TRBV4-3	TRBJ1-2	CASSQEVTGFYGYTF
TRBV5-1	TRBJ2-1	CASTTSGDNEQFF
TRBV7-3	TRBJ2-2	CASSYGAGELFF
TRBV27	TRBJ1-1	CASSSPFLNTEAFF
TRBV30	TRBJ2-3	CAWSVLGPDTQYF
TRBV20-1	TRBJ2-1	CSVEDTVSYNEQFF
TRBV6-2/TRBV6-3	TRBJ2-1	CASSYGLDGVNEQFF
TRBV7-9	TRBJ2-3	CASCTSGTTDTQYF
TRBV29-1	TRBJ2-3	CSVEQITDTQYF
TRBV5-1	TRBJ2-2	CASSFTGGLNTGELFF
TRBV5-1	TRBJ2-7	CASSSGTQGASYEQYF
TRBV12-3/TRBV12-4	TRBJ2-3	CASKITGGPYGYTQYF
TRBV6-6	TRBJ2-7	CASSYSASGQGYSYEQYF
TRBV29-1	TRBJ2-5	CSAQAWDMGQYF
TRBV6-2/TRBV6-3	TRBJ2-7	CASSPYHEQYF
TRBV7-9	TRBJ2-1	CASSSTGTGSHNEQFF
TRBV29-1	TRBJ2-2	CSVVPDRSNTGELFF